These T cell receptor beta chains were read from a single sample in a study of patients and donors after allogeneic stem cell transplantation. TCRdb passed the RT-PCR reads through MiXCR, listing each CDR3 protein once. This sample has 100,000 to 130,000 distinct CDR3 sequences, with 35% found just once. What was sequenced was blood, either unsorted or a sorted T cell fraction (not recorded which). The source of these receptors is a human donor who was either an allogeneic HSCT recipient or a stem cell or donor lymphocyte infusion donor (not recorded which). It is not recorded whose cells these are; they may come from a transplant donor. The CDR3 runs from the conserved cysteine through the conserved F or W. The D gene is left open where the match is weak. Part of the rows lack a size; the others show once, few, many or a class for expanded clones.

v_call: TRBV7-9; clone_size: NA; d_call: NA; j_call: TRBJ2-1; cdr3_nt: TGTGCCAGCAGCTTAGGACTAGGGCAATATGAGCAGTTCTTC; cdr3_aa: CASSLGLGQYEQFF
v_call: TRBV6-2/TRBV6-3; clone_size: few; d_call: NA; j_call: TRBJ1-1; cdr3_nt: TGTGCCAGCAGTTACAAGGGACCCATGACTGAAGCTTTCTTT; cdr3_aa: CASSYKGPMTEAFF
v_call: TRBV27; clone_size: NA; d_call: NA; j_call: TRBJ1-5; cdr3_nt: TGTGCCAGCAGTTTTACCCGGGGCCTCAATCAGCCCCAGCATTTT; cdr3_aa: CASSFTRGLNQPQHF
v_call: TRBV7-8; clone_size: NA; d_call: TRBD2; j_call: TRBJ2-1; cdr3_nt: TGTGCCAGCAGCTTACATCCGGGAGGTACGAATGAGCAGTTCTTC; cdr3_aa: CASSLHPGGTNEQFF
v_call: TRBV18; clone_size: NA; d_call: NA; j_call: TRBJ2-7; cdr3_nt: TGTGCCAGCTCACCACCAGTGGGGGAGTTCGAGCAGTACTTC; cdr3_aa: CASSPPVGEFEQYF
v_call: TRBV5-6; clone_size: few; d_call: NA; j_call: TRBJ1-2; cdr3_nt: TGTGCCAGCAGCTTGTCGCAGTATGGCTACACCTTC; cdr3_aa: CASSLSQYGYTF
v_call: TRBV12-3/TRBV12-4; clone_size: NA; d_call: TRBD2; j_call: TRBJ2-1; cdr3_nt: TGTGCCAGCAGTCACGGACTAGCGGGAGGTTCCTACAATGAGCAGTTCTTC; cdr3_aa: CASSHGLAGGSYNEQFF
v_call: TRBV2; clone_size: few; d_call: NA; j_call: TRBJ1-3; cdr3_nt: TGTGCCAGCAGTGTATTACAGGGTGACTACTCTGGAAACACCATATATTTT; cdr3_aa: CASSVLQGDYSGNTIYF
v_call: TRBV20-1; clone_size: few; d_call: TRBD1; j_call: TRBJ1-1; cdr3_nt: TGCAGTGCTTTTGGGACAGGAGGTCGGTTTGGTGAAGCTTTCTTT; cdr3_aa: CSAFGTGGRFGEAFF
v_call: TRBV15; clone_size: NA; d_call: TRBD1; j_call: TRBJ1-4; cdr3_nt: TGTGCCACCAGCAACCGACAGGGGCATGAAAAACTGTTTTTT; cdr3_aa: CATSNRQGHEKLFF
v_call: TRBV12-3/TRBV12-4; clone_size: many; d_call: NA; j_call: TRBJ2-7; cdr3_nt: TGTGCCAGCAGTTTAAAGGTGCACGAGCAGTACTTC; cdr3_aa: CASSLKVHEQYF
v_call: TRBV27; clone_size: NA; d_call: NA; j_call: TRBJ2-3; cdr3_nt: TGTGCCAGCTCCATGGGGAGAGGGACACCTAGCACAGATACGCAGTATTTT; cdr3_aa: CASSMGRGTPSTDTQYF
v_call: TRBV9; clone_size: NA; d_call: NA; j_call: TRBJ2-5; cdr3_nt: TGTGCCAGCAGCCCCCGGGGGCGTTTGGAGACCCAGTACTTC; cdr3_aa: CASSPRGRLETQYF
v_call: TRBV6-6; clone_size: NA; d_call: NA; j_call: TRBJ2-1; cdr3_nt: TGTGCCAGCAGCGGGACCTCCCCGGGAGAGCAGTTCTTC; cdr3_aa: CASSGTSPGEQFF
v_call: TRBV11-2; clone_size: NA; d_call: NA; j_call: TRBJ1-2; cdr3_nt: TGTGCCAGCAGCCAGGGAAACTATGGCTACACCTTC; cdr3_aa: CASSQGNYGYTF
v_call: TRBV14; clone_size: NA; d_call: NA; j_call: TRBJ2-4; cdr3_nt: TGTGCCAGCAGCCACCACCGAGCCAAAAACATTCAGTACTTC; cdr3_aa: CASSHHRAKNIQYF
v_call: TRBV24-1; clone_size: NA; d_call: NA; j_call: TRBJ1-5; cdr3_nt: TGTGCCACCAGTGACCACCGCGGCTTTGGGGCCCAGCATTTT; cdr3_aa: CATSDHRGFGAQHF
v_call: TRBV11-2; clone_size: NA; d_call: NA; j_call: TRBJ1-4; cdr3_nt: TGTGCCAGCAGCTTAGTCCAGGGATACCCTAGCGGAAAACTGTTTTTT; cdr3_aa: CASSLVQGYPSGKLFF